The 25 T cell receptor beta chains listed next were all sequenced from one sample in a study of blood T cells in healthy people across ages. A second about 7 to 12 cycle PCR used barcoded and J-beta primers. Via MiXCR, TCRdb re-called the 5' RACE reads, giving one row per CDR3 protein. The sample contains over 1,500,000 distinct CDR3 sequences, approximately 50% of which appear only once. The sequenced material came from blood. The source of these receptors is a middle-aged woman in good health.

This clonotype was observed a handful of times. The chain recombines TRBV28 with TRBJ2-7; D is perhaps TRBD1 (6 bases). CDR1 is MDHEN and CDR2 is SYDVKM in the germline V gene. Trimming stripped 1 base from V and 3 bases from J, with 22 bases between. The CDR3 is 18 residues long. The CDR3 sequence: CASSLFGGWQGWDYEQYF. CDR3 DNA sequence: TGTGCCAGCAGTTTATTTGGGGGCTGGCAGGGTTGGGACTACGAGCAGTACTTC.

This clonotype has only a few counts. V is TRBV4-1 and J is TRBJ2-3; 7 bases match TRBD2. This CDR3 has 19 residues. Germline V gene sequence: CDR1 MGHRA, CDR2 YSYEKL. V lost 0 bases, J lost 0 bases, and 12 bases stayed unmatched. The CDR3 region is CASSQEGPSGFSSTDTQYF. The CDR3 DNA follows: TGCGCCAGCAGCCAAGAGGGTCCTAGCGGCTTCTCTAGCACAGATACGCAGTATTTT.

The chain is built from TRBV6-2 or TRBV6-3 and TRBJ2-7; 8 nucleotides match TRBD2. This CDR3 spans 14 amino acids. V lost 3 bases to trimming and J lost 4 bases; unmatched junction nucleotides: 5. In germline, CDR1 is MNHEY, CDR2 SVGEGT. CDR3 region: CASSYRRGDYEQYF. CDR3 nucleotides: TGTGCCAGCAGTTATAGGCGGGGGGATTACGAGCAGTACTTC.

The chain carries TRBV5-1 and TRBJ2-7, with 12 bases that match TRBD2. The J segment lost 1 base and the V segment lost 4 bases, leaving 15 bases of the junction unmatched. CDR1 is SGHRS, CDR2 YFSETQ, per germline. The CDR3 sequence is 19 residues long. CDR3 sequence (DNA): TGCGCCAGCAGCGCCTCTCCTAGCGGGGGGGCCGGTAGTTCCTACGAGCAGTACTTC. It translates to CASSASPSGGAGSSYEQYF.

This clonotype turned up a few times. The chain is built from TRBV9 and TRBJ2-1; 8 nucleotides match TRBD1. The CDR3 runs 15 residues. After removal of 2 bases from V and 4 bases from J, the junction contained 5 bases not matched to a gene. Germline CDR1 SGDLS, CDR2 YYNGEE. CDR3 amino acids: CASSVRRQGYNEQFF. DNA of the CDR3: TGTGCCAGCAGCGTGAGAAGACAGGGGTACAATGAGCAGTTCTTC.

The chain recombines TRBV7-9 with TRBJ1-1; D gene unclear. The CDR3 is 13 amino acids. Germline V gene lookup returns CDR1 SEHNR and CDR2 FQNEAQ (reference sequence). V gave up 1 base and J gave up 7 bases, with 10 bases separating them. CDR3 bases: TGTGCCAGCAGCTTAGGGGTTCGAAGTGAAGCTTTCTTT. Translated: CASSLGVRSEAFF.

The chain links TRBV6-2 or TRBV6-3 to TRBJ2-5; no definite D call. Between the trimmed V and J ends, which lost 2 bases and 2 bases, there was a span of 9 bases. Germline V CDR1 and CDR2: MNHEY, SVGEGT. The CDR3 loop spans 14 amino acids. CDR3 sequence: CASSYGSGQETQYF. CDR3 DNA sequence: TGTGCCAGCAGTTACGGTAGTGGGCAAGAGACCCAGTACTTC.

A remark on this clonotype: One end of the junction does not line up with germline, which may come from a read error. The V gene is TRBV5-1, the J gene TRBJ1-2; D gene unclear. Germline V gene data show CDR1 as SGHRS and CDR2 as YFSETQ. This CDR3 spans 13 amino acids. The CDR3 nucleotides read TGCGCCAGCGGCTTGGAGGAGAACTATGGCTACACCTTC. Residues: CASGLEENYGYTF.

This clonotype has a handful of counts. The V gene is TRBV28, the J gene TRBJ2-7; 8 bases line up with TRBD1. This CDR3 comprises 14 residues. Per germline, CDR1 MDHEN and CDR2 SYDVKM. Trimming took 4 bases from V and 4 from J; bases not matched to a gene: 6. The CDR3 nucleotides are TGTGCCAGCAGTTATGCAGGGGGCACGTACGAGCAGTACTTC. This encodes CASSYAGGTYEQYF.

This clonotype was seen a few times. The chain's CDR3 is CASSEFFHEQYF. The CDR3 DNA sequence: TGTGCCAGCAGTGAATTTTTCCACGAGCAGTACTTC. This chain joins TRBV25-1 and TRBJ2-7, with D unresolved. The CDR3 sequence is 12 residues long. Looked up from germline, CDR1 is MGHDK and CDR2 is SYGVNS. The V and J ends lost 1 base and 5 bases respectively, with 6 bases between them.

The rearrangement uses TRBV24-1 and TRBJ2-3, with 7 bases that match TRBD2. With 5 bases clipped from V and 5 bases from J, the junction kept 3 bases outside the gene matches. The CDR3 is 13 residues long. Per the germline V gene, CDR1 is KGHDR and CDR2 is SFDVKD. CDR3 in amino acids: CATSAPSGDTQYF. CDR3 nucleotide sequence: TGTGCCACCAGTGCACCTAGCGGAGATACGCAGTATTTT.

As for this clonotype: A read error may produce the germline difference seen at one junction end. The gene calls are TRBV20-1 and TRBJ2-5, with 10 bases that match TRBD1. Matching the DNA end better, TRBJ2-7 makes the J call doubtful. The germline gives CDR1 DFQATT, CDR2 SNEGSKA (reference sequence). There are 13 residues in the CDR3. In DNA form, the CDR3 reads TGCAGTGCTGGAGACAGGGGGCTGAACGAGCAGTACTTC. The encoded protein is CSAGDRGLNEQYF.

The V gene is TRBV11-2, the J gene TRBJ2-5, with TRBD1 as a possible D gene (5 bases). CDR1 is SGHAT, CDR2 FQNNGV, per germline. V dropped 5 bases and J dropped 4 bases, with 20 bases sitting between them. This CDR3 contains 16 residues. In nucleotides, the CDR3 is TGTGCCAGCAGCACCCGGACAAGTCCCTCGGCAGAGACCCAGTACTTC. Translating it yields CASSTRTSPSAETQYF.

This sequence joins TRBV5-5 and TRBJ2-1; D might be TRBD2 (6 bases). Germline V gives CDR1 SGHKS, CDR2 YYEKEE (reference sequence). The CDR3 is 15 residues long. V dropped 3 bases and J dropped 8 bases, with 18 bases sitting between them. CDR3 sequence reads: CASSSPSVLRDEQFF. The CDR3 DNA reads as TGTGCCAGCAGCTCCCCTAGCGTTCTTAGGGATGAGCAGTTCTTC.

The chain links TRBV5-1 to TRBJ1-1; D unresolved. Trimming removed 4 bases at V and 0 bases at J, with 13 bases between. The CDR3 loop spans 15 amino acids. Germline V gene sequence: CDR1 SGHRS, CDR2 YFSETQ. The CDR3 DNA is TGCGCCAGCAGCCCACTCGGGCCTTTGAACACTGAAGCTTTCTTT. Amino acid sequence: CASSPLGPLNTEAFF.

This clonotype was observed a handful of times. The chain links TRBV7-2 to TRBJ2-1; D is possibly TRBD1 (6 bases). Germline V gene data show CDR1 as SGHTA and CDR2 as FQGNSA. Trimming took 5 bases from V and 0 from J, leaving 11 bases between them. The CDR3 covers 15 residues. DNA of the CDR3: TGTGCCAGCAGCCACGACAGGAGCTCCTACAATGAGCAGTTCTTC. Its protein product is CASSHDRSSYNEQFF.

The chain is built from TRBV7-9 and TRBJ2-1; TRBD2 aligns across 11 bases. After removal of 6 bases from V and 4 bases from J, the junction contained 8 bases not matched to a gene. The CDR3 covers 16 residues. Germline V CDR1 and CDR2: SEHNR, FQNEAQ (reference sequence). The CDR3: CASSHTSGGSYNEQFF. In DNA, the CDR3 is TGTGCCAGCAGTCACACTAGCGGGGGTTCGTACAATGAGCAGTTCTTC. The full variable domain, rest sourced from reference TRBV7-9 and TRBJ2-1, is DTGVSQNPRHKITKRGQNVTFRCDPISEHNRLYWYRQTLGQGPEFLTYFQNEAQLEKSRLLSDRFSAERPKGSFSTLEIQRTEQGDSAMYLCASSHTSGGSYNEQFFGPGTRLTVL.

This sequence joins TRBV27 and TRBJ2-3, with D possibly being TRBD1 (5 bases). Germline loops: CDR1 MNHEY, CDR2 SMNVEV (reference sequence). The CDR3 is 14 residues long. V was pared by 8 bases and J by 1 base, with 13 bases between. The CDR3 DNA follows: TGTGCCAGCTGGAAGGGGTCTGGCACAGATACGCAGTATTTT. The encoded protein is CASWKGSGTDTQYF.

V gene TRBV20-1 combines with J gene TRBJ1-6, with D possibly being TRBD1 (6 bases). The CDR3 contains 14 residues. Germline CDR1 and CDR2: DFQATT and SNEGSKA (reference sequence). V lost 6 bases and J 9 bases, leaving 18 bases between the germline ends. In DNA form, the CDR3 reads TGCAGTGCCCTCGGCCAGGGGTTTGGTTCACCCCTCCACTTT. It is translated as CSALGQGFGSPLHF.

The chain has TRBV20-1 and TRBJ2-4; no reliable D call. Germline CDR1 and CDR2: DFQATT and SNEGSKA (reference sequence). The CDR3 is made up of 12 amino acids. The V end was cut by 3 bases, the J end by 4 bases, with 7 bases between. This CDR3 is CSASTDKNIQYF. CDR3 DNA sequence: TGCAGTGCTAGTACGGATAAAAACATTCAGTACTTC.

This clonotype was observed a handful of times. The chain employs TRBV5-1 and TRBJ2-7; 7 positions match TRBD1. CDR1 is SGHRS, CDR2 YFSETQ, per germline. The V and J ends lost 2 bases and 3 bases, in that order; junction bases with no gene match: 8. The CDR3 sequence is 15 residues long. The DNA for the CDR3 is TGCGCCAGCAGCTTCTTGGGACAGTCGATCTACGAGCAGTACTTC. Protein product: CASSFLGQSIYEQYF.

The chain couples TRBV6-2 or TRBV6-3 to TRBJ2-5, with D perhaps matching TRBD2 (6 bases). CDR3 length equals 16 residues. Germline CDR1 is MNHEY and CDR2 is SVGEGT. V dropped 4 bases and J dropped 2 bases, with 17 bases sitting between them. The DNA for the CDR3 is TGTGCCAGCAGTTTCCCAACCCGACTAGGACAAGAGACCCAGTACTTC. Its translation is CASSFPTRLGQETQYF.

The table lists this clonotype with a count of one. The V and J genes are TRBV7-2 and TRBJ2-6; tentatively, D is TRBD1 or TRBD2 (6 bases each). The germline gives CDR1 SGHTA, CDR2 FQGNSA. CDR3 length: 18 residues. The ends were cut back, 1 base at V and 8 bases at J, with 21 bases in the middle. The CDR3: CASSLVGGITTGTNVLTF. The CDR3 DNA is TGTGCCAGCAGCTTAGTGGGGGGCATAACAACCGGGACCAACGTCCTGACTTTC.

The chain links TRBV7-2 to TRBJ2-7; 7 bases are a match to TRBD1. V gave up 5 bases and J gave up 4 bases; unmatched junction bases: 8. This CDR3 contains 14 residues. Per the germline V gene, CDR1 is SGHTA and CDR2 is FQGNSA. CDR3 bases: TGTGCCAGCAGCGAGGGGGCGGCAAATTACGAGCAGTACTTC. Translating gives CASSEGAANYEQYF.

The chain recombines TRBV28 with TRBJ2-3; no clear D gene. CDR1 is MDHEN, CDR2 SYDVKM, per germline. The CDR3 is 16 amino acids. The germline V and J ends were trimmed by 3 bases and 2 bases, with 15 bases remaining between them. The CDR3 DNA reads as TGTGCCAGCAGTTTTTTTTCGGCGCGCCTCACAGATACGCAGTATTTT. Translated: CASSFFSARLTDTQYF.